This TCR beta chain is drawn from a study of OX40 agonist ivuxolimab in advanced cancers. Generated by immunoSEQ multiplex PCR, the TCRdb table keeps only in-frame clones and is missing some. Among roughly 74,000 clones listed, approximately 81% were seen once. V gave up 2 bases and J gave up 8 bases, with 12 bases separating them. CDR1 and CDR2 (germline): SGHAT, FQNNGV. This CDR3 spans 13 amino acids. Here the sequenced sample was CD4+ or CD8+ T cells sorted from blood, taken in a trial of the OX40 agonist ivuxolimab. The V call is TRBV11-2, the J call TRBJ1-1; D is perhaps TRBD1 (5 bases). This receptor was identified in an adult with an advanced solid tumor such as melanoma, head and neck, liver or kidney cancer. The CDR3 nucleotides read TGTGCCAGCAGCTTAATTGGGGCCGGCGAAGCTTTCTTT. It yields the protein CASSLIGAGEAFF.